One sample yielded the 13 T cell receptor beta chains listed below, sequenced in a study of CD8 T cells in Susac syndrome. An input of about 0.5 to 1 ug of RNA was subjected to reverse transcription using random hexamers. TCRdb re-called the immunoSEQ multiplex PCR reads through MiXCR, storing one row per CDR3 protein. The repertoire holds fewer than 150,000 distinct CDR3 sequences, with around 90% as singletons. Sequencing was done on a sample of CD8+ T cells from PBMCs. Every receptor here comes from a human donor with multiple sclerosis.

The CDR3 is CASSIGSGAYNEQFF. The CDR3, as DNA: TGTGCCAGTAGTATAGGAAGCGGTGCCTACAATGAGCAGTTCTTC. The chain links TRBV19 to TRBJ2-1; tentatively, D is TRBD2 (5 bases). Trimming took off 1 base at V and 2 bases at J, with 9 bases between the two ends. The CDR3 totals 15 residues. Germline loops: CDR1 LNHDA, CDR2 SQIVND (reference sequence). The full variable domain, rest sourced from reference TRBV19 and TRBJ2-1, is DGGITQSPKYLFRKEGQNVTLSCEQNLNHDAMYWYRQDPGQGLRLIYYSQIVNDFQKGDIAEGYSVSREKKESFPLTVTSAQKNPTAFYLCASSIGSGAYNEQFFGPGTRLTVL.

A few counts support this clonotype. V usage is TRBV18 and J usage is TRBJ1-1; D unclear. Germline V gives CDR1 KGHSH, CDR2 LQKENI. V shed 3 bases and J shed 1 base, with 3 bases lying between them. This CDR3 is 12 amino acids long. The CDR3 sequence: CASSPQNTEAFF. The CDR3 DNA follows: TGTGCCAGCTCACCGCAGAACACTGAAGCTTTCTTT.

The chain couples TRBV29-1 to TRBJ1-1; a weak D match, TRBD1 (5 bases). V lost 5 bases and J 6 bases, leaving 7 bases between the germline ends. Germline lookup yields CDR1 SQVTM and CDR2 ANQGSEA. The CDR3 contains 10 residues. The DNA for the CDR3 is TGCAGCGTTTCAGGGTCTGAAGCTTTCTTT. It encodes CSVSGSEAFF.

The chain's CDR3 is CASGGAITEAFF. CDR3 sequence (DNA): TGCGCCAGCGGGGGGGCGATCACTGAAGCTTTCTTT. The chain has TRBV4-1 and TRBJ1-1, with D possibly matching TRBD1 (6 bases). Trimming cost V 8 bases and J 4 bases, with 11 bases left between them. This CDR3 has 12 amino acids. Per the germline V gene, CDR1 is MGHRA and CDR2 is YSYEKL.

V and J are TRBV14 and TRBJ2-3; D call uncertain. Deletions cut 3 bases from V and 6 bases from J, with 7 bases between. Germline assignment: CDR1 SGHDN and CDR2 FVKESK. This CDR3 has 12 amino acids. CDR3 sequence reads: CASSQDWDTQYF. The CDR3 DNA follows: TGTGCCAGCAGCCAGGATTGGGATACGCAGTATTTT.

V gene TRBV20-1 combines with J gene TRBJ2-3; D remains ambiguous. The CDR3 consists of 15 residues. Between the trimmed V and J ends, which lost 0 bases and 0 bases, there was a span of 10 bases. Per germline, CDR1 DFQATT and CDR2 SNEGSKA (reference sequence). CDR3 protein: CSAREVGRSTDTQYF. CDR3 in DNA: TGCAGTGCTAGAGAGGTCGGGCGCAGCACAGATACGCAGTATTTT.

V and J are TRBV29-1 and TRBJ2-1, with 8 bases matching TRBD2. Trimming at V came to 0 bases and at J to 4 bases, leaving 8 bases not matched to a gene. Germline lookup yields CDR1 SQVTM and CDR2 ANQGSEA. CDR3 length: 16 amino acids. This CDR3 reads CSVEDHDSGKYNEQFF. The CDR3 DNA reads TGCAGCGTTGAAGATCACGATAGCGGGAAATACAATGAGCAGTTCTTC.

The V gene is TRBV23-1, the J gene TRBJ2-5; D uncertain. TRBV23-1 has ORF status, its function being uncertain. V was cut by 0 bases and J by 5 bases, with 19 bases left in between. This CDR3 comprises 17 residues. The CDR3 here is CASSQSPYRPSRETQYF. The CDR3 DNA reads TGCGCCAGCAGTCAATCACCCTATCGACCCTCTAGGGAGACCCAGTACTTC.

The DNA of the CDR3 is TGTGCCAGCAGTTTCGGGACTAGCGGCTACGAGCAGTACTTC. This codes for CASSFGTSGYEQYF. The chain has TRBV12-3 or TRBV12-4 and TRBJ2-7; TRBD2 matches at 11 bases. The CDR3 consists of 14 residues. The V segment lost 3 bases and the J segment 3 bases; nucleotides outside the gene matches: 1.

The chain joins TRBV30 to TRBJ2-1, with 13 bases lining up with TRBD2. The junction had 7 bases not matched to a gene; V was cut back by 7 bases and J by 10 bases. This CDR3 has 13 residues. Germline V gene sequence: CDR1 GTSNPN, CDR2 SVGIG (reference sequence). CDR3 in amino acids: CAFTSGRAVEQFF. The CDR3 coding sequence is TGTGCCTTCACTAGCGGGAGGGCCGTGGAGCAGTTCTTC.

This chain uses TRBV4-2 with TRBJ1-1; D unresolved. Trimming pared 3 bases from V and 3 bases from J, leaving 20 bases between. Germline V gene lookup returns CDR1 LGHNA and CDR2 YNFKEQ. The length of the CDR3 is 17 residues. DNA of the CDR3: TGTGCCAGCAGCCACACAAGCGAGGGCAGACCCTACACTGAAGCTTTCTTT. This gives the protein CASSHTSEGRPYTEAFF.

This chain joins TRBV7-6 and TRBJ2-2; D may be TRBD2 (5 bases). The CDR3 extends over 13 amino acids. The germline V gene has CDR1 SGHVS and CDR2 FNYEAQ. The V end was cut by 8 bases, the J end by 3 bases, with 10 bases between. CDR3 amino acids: CASFKADTGELFF. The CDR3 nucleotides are TGTGCCAGCTTCAAAGCGGACACCGGGGAGCTGTTTTTT.

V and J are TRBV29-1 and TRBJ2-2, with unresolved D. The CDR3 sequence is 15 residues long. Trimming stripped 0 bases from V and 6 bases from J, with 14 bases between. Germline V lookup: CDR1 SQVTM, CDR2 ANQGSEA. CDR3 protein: CSVEDPTTMAGELFF. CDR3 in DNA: TGCAGCGTTGAAGATCCTACTACCATGGCCGGGGAGCTGTTTTTT.